This TCR beta chain stems from a study of technical replicates of blood from several donors. Sequencing used immunoSEQ multiplex PCR; TCRdb keeps in-frame clones, though not all of them. The repertoire holds roughly 73,000 clones, around 93% seen once, with over 0.2% in the top ten. This CDR3 has 15 amino acids. From germline, CDR1 is SGHKS and CDR2 YYEKEE (reference sequence). Trimming cost V 1 base and J 1 base, with 11 bases left between them. The sample holds one count of this clone. Sequencing was performed on T cells isolated from PBMCs. The sequence came from a human donor in good health. V usage is TRBV5-5 and J usage is TRBJ2-5, with D possibly matching TRBD1 (5 bases). The CDR3 DNA reads TGTGCCAGCAGCTTGTTCGGCAGGGTCCAAGAGACCCAGTACTTC. Translated, it gives CASSLFGRVQETQYF.